Described below is a single TCR beta chain sequence and its context. The antigen remains unidentified. The CDR3 is made up of 15 amino acids. Trimming shortened V by 6 bases and J by 3 bases, and 15 bases separated the two germline ends. Looked up from germline, CDR1 is SGHDN and CDR2 is FVKESK. The data were taken from a study of T cell responses to AZD1222 COVID-19 vaccine. TCRdb keeps only in-frame clones here, not all; method: immunoSEQ multiplex PCR. The data show roughly 100,000 clones, with more than 75% seen just once and approximately 5% held by the top ten. Study-wide results and caveats: Elevations in Spike-specific TCR breadth and depth followed administration of two AZD1222 doses. Spike-spanning, vaccine-associated CD4 TCRs were dominant at 160-218 and 743-854. Recipients of AZD1222 seropositive at baseline numbered only 6 or 7.

This material consisted of peripheral blood, taken on day 0 of AZD1222 vaccination. This clonotype was obtained from an adult in good health. The rearrangement uses TRBV14 and TRBJ2-1; TRBD1 is a possible D gene (7 bases). CDR3 loop: CASSHRGLFYNEQFF. CDR3 nucleotides: TGTGCCAGCAGTCACAGGGGACTTTTCTACAATGAGCAGTTCTTC.